These 6 T cell receptor beta chains originate from one sample sequenced in a study of pediatric ulcerative colitis. Generated by immunoSEQ multiplex PCR, the TCRdb table keeps only in-frame clones and is missing some. Of roughly 54,000 clones in the sample, about nine tenths were seen once. Material for sequencing was blood. These receptors were collected from a boy between 10 and 17 years old who was a control in a study of pediatric ulcerative colitis.

The rearrangement uses TRBV5-1 and TRBJ2-5; D unclear. Looked up from germline, CDR1 is SGHRS and CDR2 is YFSETQ. Trimming took 2 bases from V and 5 from J, leaving 4 bases between them. This CDR3 has 11 residues. CDR3 loop: CASSFEETQYF. DNA of the CDR3: TGCGCCAGCAGCTTCGAGGAGACCCAGTACTTC.

In this sample, this clone turned up a few times. The chain employs TRBV7-3 and TRBJ2-7; 11 nucleotides match TRBD1. V lost 5 bases to trimming and J lost 9 bases; unmatched junction nucleotides: 9. The CDR3 consists of 14 residues. Per germline, CDR1 SGHTA and CDR2 FQGTGA. The CDR3 DNA reads as TGTGCCAGCAGCGGGACAGGGGGGCTCCCCGGGCAGTACTTC. It is translated as CASSGTGGLPGQYF.

The chain uses TRBV4-3 and TRBJ2-4; TRBD1 matches at 8 bases. The junction had 14 bases not matched to a gene; V was cut back by 0 bases and J by 1 base. This CDR3 contains 20 residues. Per germline, CDR1 LGHNA and CDR2 YSLEER. The CDR3 DNA is TGCGCCAGCAGCCAAGATTTCGGAGGACAGGGAATATTGGCCAAAAACATTCAGTACTTC. Protein sequence: CASSQDFGGQGILAKNIQYF.

The CDR3 DNA sequence: TGTGCCAGCACTTCGACAGGGGGGGGATGGCAGTTCTTC. Its translation: CASTSTGGGWQFF. The chain is built from TRBV27 and TRBJ2-1, with 9 bases matching TRBD1. V lost 7 bases to trimming and J lost 12 bases; unmatched junction nucleotides: 10. The germline V gene encodes CDR1 MNHEY and CDR2 SMNVEV (reference sequence). The CDR3 is 13 amino acids.

The chain combines TRBV6-5 with TRBJ1-4; TRBD1 is a possible D gene (6 bases). The germline gives CDR1 MNHEY, CDR2 SVGAGI. With 7 bases removed from V and 8 bases from J, the gap between germline ends came to 17 bases. CDR3 length: 14 amino acids. The CDR3 protein is CASNPRDGGEKLFF. In nucleotides, the CDR3 is TGTGCCAGCAACCCCCGGGACGGGGGCGAAAAACTGTTTTTT.

DNA of the CDR3: TGTGCCAGCAGCATCGACAGGGGATACGAAAAACTGTTTTTT. It specifies CASSIDRGYEKLFF. This chain uses TRBV7-2 with TRBJ1-4, with 8 bases matching TRBD1. CDR3 size: 14 residues. V shed 5 bases, J shed 8 bases, and the junction held 7 bases outside the gene matches. The germline V gene encodes CDR1 SGHTA and CDR2 FQGNSA.